This T cell receptor beta chain came from a study of cytomegalovirus exposure and HLA in healthy donors. Whole-study results and caveats: In vitro work confirmed that three CMV-associated chains recognize CMV antigens. Reported performance of the classifier showed diagnosis of cytomegalovirus status with high specificity and sensitivity.

Method: immunoSEQ multiplex PCR; TCRdb's copy keeps in-frame clones and lacks some. Among approximately 280,000 clones, roughly 85% were seen once, and the ten largest hold approximately 1%. The V end was cut by 5 bases, the J end by 4 bases, with 18 bases between. The CDR3 runs to 15 residues. Germline-derived CDR1 and CDR2 are SGHTA and FQGNSA. With respect to this clone: Its antigen is as yet unknown.

The source of this sequence is a woman in her late teens or twenties in good health and CMV-seronegative. The sequenced material came from PBMCs. The chain uses TRBV7-2 and TRBJ2-7; possibly TRBD1 for D (6 bases). The CDR3 nucleotides are TGTGCCAGCAGCCAAACGACAGGCATCGGATACGAGCAGTACTTC. Its translation: CASSQTTGIGYEQYF.